The 32 T cell receptor beta chains below were found in one sample sequenced in a study of blood T cells in healthy people across ages. The authors ran a second PCR of roughly 6 to 12 cycles using a sample-barcoded 5' primer and a J-beta primer mix. TCRdb re-called the 5' RACE reads through MiXCR, storing one row per CDR3 protein. In the table there are about 1.4 million distinct CDR3 sequences, 59% of which are singletons. The sample taken for sequencing was blood. The receptors originated from a man between 18 and 29 years old in good health.

The sample holds a few counts of this clonotype. The chain couples TRBV20-1 to TRBJ2-1; TRBD2 matches at 9 bases. Germline values: CDR1 DFQATT, CDR2 SNEGSKA (reference sequence). The V segment lost 6 bases and the J segment 9 bases; nucleotides outside the gene matches: 12. The CDR3 is 14 residues long. The CDR3 spells CSALKAGGAGEQFF. The CDR3 DNA follows: TGCAGTGCCCTCAAAGCGGGGGGAGCCGGTGAGCAGTTCTTC.

The genes are TRBV3-1 and TRBJ2-7; 15 bases fit TRBD2. CDR3 length: 17 residues. Germline lookup yields CDR1 LGHDT and CDR2 YNNKEL (reference sequence). The trim removed 0 bases at V and 4 bases at J, leaving 4 bases unmatched. In DNA, the CDR3 is TGTGCCAGCAGCCAAGATTCTGGGACTAGCGGGAGGTACGAGCAGTACTTC. This codes for CASSQDSGTSGRYEQYF.

The chain employs TRBV27 and TRBJ2-4; D is perhaps TRBD2 (6 bases). The J call is in doubt because the DNA end fits TRBJ2-5 better. This CDR3 spans 16 amino acids. CDR1 is MNHEY, CDR2 SMNVEV, per germline (reference sequence). The CDR3 nucleotides are TGTGCCAGCAGTTTATCTAGCCCCCCCGGGGGAGAGACCCAGTACTTC. The encoded protein is CASSLSSPPGGETQYF.

This clonotype appeared a few times. The rearrangement joins TRBV29-1 to TRBJ2-7; 8 bases match TRBD2. The CDR3 spans 13 residues. Germline V CDR1 and CDR2: SQVTM, ANQGSEA. The V gene end was trimmed by 7 bases and the J gene end by 3 bases; junction bases not matched to a gene: 8. CDR3 sequence (DNA): TGCAGCGGATTACTAGCGGAAGACTACGAGCAGTACTTC. Protein sequence: CSGLLAEDYEQYF.

There are a few counts of this clonotype. This chain uses TRBV7-9 with TRBJ2-4; D unresolved. The CDR3 loop spans 17 amino acids. The ends were cut back, 4 bases at V and 0 bases at J, with 16 bases in the middle. In germline, CDR1 is SEHNR, CDR2 FQNEAQ (reference sequence). Written as DNA, the CDR3 is TGTGCCAGCAGCTCCGTAGTGGCCGATATAGCCAAAAACATTCAGTACTTC. Translated, it gives CASSSVVADIAKNIQYF.

The CDR3 DNA sequence: TGCAGTGCTAGAGTCCCCCAGGTTAACGAGCAGTACTTC. Amino acids: CSARVPQVNEQYF. V gene TRBV20-1 combines with J gene TRBJ2-7; D ambiguous. Germline V gene data show CDR1 as DFQATT and CDR2 as SNEGSKA (reference sequence). V lost 1 base to trimming and J lost 5 bases, with 12 bases between them. The CDR3 runs to 13 residues.

V is TRBV27 and J is TRBJ1-2, with a possible D match to TRBD1 (5 bases). Germline lookup yields CDR1 MNHEY and CDR2 SMNVEV (reference sequence). The CDR3 contains 15 residues. The V and J ends lost 4 bases and 3 bases respectively, with 15 bases between them. CDR3 coding DNA: TGTGCCAGCAGTTCCCTGGGGGTGATGGACTATGGCTACACCTTC. This encodes CASSSLGVMDYGYTF.

This clonotype was counted only a few times. The genes are TRBV10-1 and TRBJ2-7; 7 bases are shared with TRBD1. The trim removed 3 bases at V and 4 bases at J, leaving 6 bases unmatched. CDR3 length: 14 amino acids. CDR1 is WNHNN, CDR2 SYGVQD, per germline (reference sequence). DNA for the CDR3: TGCGCCAGCAGTGATGGAGGACAGGAATACGAGCAGTACTTC. Its protein product is CASSDGGQEYEQYF.

CDR3 nucleotides: TGTGCCAGCAGTTGGGGACAGAACAATCAGCCCCAGCATTTT. Protein sequence: CASSWGQNNQPQHF. The chain links TRBV12-3 or TRBV12-4 to TRBJ1-5; 7 nucleotides match TRBD1. This CDR3 is 14 amino acids long. V was clipped by 4 bases and J by 3 bases; unmatched bases: 3.

The genes are TRBV4-1 and TRBJ2-3; D is unclear. The CDR3 covers 15 residues. Per the germline V gene, CDR1 is MGHRA and CDR2 is YSYEKL. Trimming took 3 bases from V and 2 from J, leaving 12 bases between them. As DNA, the CDR3 is TGCGCCAGCAGCCAGCGGCAGGCCAACACAGATACGCAGTATTTT. Its protein product is CASSQRQANTDTQYF.

This chain connects TRBV7-9 to TRBJ1-1; D unclear. The CDR3 is 13 amino acids. Trimming left V 3 bases short and J 1 base short, with 6 bases between. Germline lookup yields CDR1 SEHNR and CDR2 FQNEAQ (reference sequence). The CDR3 nucleotides are TGTGCCAGCAGCTTTGGGTCGAACACTGAAGCTTTCTTT. Amino acids: CASSFGSNTEAFF.

This chain joins TRBV6-2 or TRBV6-3 and TRBJ2-5, with TRBD1 matching 9 bases. This CDR3 has 15 residues. Per germline, CDR1 MNHEY and CDR2 SVGEGT. The junction had 10 bases not matched to a gene; V was cut back by 6 bases and J by 5 bases. CDR3 protein: CASRETGGRGETQYF. For the CDR3, the DNA is TGTGCCAGCAGGGAAACAGGGGGCCGTGGGGAGACCCAGTACTTC.

V and J are TRBV29-1 and TRBJ1-4, with D possibly matching TRBD1 (6 bases). Trimming pared 4 bases from V and 7 bases from J, leaving 10 bases between. Germline V gives CDR1 SQVTM, CDR2 ANQGSEA. CDR3 length equals 12 residues. As DNA, the CDR3 is TGCAGCGTTGGGGGGGGCGGTGAAAAACTGTTTTTT. Translation: CSVGGGGEKLFF.

This clonotype was seen a single time. The chain recombines TRBV20-1 with TRBJ2-1; 10 bases fit TRBD2. Gene TRBJ2-7 matches the end of the DNA better, so the J call may be wrong. This CDR3 is 14 amino acids long. Germline CDR1 and CDR2: DFQATT and SNEGSKA (reference sequence). The CDR3 region is CSATSGGAYNEQYF. Written as DNA, the CDR3 is TGCAGTGCAACAAGCGGGGGGGCCTACAATGAGCAGTACTTC.

This clonotype was found a few times. This rearrangement joins TRBV9 to TRBJ2-1; 9 nucleotides match TRBD1. CDR1 is SGDLS and CDR2 is YYNGEE in the germline V gene. The CDR3 length is 15 residues. Unmatched junction bases numbered 4, after V lost 3 bases and J lost 3 bases. The CDR3 sequence: CASSAGTGRYNEQFF. Here the CDR3 DNA reads TGTGCCAGCAGCGCCGGGACAGGGCGCTACAATGAGCAGTTCTTC.

The V and J genes are TRBV20-1 and TRBJ1-2, with 11 positions matching TRBD1. Trimming took 6 bases from V and 7 from J; bases not matched to a gene: 7. The CDR3 is 13 residues long. From germline, CDR1 is DFQATT and CDR2 SNEGSKA (reference sequence). CDR3 bases: TGCAGTGCCAAGGGACAGGGGGAGGTTGGCTACACCTTC. As protein: CSAKGQGEVGYTF.

This chain uses TRBV20-1 with TRBJ2-7; a possible D gene is TRBD2 (5 bases). V was trimmed by 0 bases and J by 1 base, leaving 7 bases between them. The CDR3 is 13 amino acids. CDR1 and CDR2 from the germline V gene are DFQATT and SNEGSKA (reference sequence). The CDR3 bases are TGCAGTGCTAGAGACGGGATTTCCTACGAGCAGTACTTC. Its protein is CSARDGISYEQYF.

The V gene is TRBV12-3 or TRBV12-4, the J gene TRBJ2-6; tentative D call: TRBD2 (5 bases). The length of the CDR3 is 16 residues. The V end was cut by 4 bases, the J end by 4 bases, with 14 bases between. The CDR3, as DNA: TGTGCCAGCAGTTCCCTGACCGGGATAGGGGCCAACGTCCTGACTTTC. Translated, it gives CASSSLTGIGANVLTF.

As for this clonotype: A junction boundary mismatches the germline segment, possibly from a read error. This rearrangement joins TRBV6-6 to TRBJ2-3; 7 bases fit TRBD2. This CDR3 spans 14 amino acids. The germline V gene has CDR1 MNHNY and CDR2 SVGAGI (reference sequence). CDR3 loop: CASRDYLYTDAQYF. The CDR3 DNA reads TGTGCCAGCCGGGACTACCTTTACACAGATGCGCAGTATTTT.

The chain recombines TRBV7-9 with TRBJ2-3, with a tentative D call TRBD1 (6 bases). Trimming took 5 bases from V and 6 from J, leaving 18 bases between them. This CDR3 contains 15 residues. CDR1 and CDR2 (germline): SEHNR, FQNEAQ (reference sequence). The CDR3 DNA reads as TGTGCCAGCAGCCCTCCGGGGACAAGTTGGGATACGCAGTATTTT. It codes for CASSPPGTSWDTQYF.

The chain combines TRBV3-1 with TRBJ2-1; D may correspond to TRBD1 or TRBD2 (6 bases each). CDR1 is LGHDT and CDR2 is YNNKEL in the germline V gene (reference sequence). V was clipped by 0 bases and J by 9 bases, with 15 bases between them. The CDR3 sequence is 15 residues long. The CDR3 spells CASSQDRLGGREQFF. DNA for the CDR3: TGTGCCAGCAGCCAAGATCGGCTGGGGGGCCGTGAGCAGTTCTTC.

V is TRBV10-2 and J is TRBJ1-4; a possible D gene is TRBD1 (6 bases). In germline, CDR1 is WSHSY, CDR2 SAAADI. This CDR3 spans 18 amino acids. Trimming took 6 bases from V and 0 from J, leaving 20 bases between them. The CDR3 region is CASRRTRDTITTNEKLFF. DNA of the CDR3: TGCGCCAGCAGGAGGACCCGGGACACGATAACAACTAATGAAAAACTGTTTTTT.

V is TRBV5-1 and J is TRBJ2-3, with unresolved D. The germline V gene encodes CDR1 SGHRS and CDR2 YFSETQ. V lost 4 bases, J lost 2 bases, and 11 bases lay in between. The CDR3 is 14 amino acids. CDR3 in DNA: TGCGCCAGCAGCAGGATGGGGTACACAGATACGCAGTATTTT. Encoded protein: CASSRMGYTDTQYF.

There are many counts of this clonotype. The chain is built from TRBV20-1 and TRBJ2-5; 9 nucleotides match TRBD2. Losses at the gene ends were 6 bases for V and 7 bases for J; bases not matched to a gene: 15. From germline, CDR1 is DFQATT and CDR2 SNEGSKA (reference sequence). This CDR3 is built from 15 residues. The chain's CDR3 is CSANPGGGEFGTQYF. CDR3 DNA: TGCAGTGCGAACCCGGGCGGGGGGGAGTTTGGGACCCAGTACTTC.

The rearrangement links TRBV4-1 to TRBJ1-1; D remains ambiguous. This CDR3 is 14 amino acids long. Germline V gene lookup returns CDR1 MGHRA and CDR2 YSYEKL. V shed 1 base and J shed 6 bases, with 12 bases lying between them. CDR3 DNA: TGCGCCAGCAGCCAAGGGCTGGGAAGCGCTGAAGCTTTCTTT. This gives the protein CASSQGLGSAEAFF.

The chain employs TRBV29-1 and TRBJ1-1, with 8 nucleotides matching TRBD1. This CDR3 contains 12 residues. Germline values: CDR1 SQVTM, CDR2 ANQGSEA. Trimming took 3 bases from V and 5 from J; bases not matched to a gene: 2. The CDR3 spells CSVDRGLTEAFF. The CDR3 DNA reads as TGCAGCGTTGACAGGGGGCTGACTGAAGCTTTCTTT.

The J gene is TRBJ2-1, the V gene TRBV5-5; TRBD1 aligns across 8 bases. Germline CDR1 and CDR2: SGHKS and YYEKEE (reference sequence). Trimming at V came to 0 bases and at J to 5 bases, leaving 4 bases not matched to a gene. The CDR3 contains 15 residues. Here the CDR3 DNA reads TGTGCCAGCAGCTTGGGTGGGACAGGACACAATGAGCAGTTCTTC. Translated: CASSLGGTGHNEQFF. Drawing the rest from reference TRBV5-5 and TRBJ2-1, the complete variable domain is DAGVTQSPTHLIKTRGQQVTLRCSPISGHKSVSWYQQVLGQGPQFIFQYYEKEERGRGNFPDRFSARQFPNYSSELNVNALLLGDSALYLCASSLGGTGHNEQFFGPGTRLTVL.

This clonotype was counted a single time. Its ends do not fully match the called genes, so a read error is possible. This sequence joins TRBV10-3 and TRBJ2-5; 10 bases fit TRBD1. The CDR3 loop spans 13 amino acids. Per the germline V gene, CDR1 is ENHRY and CDR2 is SYGVKD. The CDR3 nucleotides read TGTGCCATCAGTACCCCGGGACAGGGGACGGGGTTCTTC. Encoded protein: CAISTPGQGTGFF.

The chain carries TRBV6-5 and TRBJ1-6; tentatively, D is TRBD1 (5 bases). The CDR3 loop spans 18 amino acids. The V end lost 0 bases, the J end lost 10 bases, and 22 bases lay between the germline ends. From germline, CDR1 is MNHEY and CDR2 SVGAGI. The CDR3 bases are TGTGCCAGCAGTTACTCAGGGCAGAGACAGATCGTGGAATCACCCCTCCACTTT. Amino acid sequence: CASSYSGQRQIVESPLHF.

The genes are TRBV2 and TRBJ1-4; 7 bases are shared with TRBD1. The germline gives CDR1 SNHLY, CDR2 FYNNEI. After removal of 5 bases from V and 4 bases from J, the junction contained 19 bases not matched to a gene. CDR3 size: 19 residues. The CDR3 bases are TGTGCCAGCAGTTCGTCCCGGGACAGCTACCGGACCAATAATGAAAAACTGTTTTTT. It translates to CASSSSRDSYRTNNEKLFF.

This chain connects TRBV4-2 to TRBJ2-4; D unclear. The CDR3 is 14 amino acids. With 0 bases removed from V and 9 bases from J, the gap between germline ends came to 12 bases. CDR1 is LGHNA and CDR2 is YNFKEQ in the germline V gene. For the CDR3, the DNA is TGTGCCAGCAGCCAAGAGCGCCTGAGGAGCATTCAGTACTTC. As protein: CASSQERLRSIQYF.

The gene calls are TRBV7-2 and TRBJ2-7, with no clear D. This CDR3 comprises 13 residues. With 3 bases removed from V and 3 bases from J, the gap between germline ends came to 9 bases. Germline V gene lookup returns CDR1 SGHTA and CDR2 FQGNSA. CDR3 DNA sequence: TGTGCCAGCAGCTTCTATCAGAACTACGAGCAGTACTTC. Translation: CASSFYQNYEQYF.